The entry that follows covers one TCR beta chain sequence. What it binds is unknown. This sample was included in a study of beta chain features in type 1 diabetes. Study at large: The study found patients and healthy donors alike in age, gender and cell yields.

Expressed TCRB transcripts were sequenced because the isolated RNA had all been reverse transcribed beforehand. Generated by immunoSEQ multiplex PCR, the TCRdb table keeps only in-frame clones and is missing some. The profile shows 600,000 to 750,000 clones, around 11% of them singletons. Study observations and caveats: In every one of the four CD4+ subsets, TCRB CDR3s were moderately but significantly shorter in Type 1 diabetes patients. cDNA-based sequencing might over-represent cells highly expressing TCR.

Germline V lookup: CDR1 LNHDA, CDR2 SQIVND (reference sequence). V gave up 3 bases and J gave up 6 bases, with 12 bases separating them. The CDR3 sequence is 13 residues long. The V and J genes are TRBV19 and TRBJ2-7; tentatively, D is TRBD1 (5 bases). The specimen was naive CD4+ T cells from blood. The sequence was obtained from a man younger than 45 with type 1 diabetes. In nucleotides, the CDR3 is TGTGCCAGTAGTATGTTCGGACAAGGCGAGCAGTACTTC. Protein: CASSMFGQGEQYF.